Here is one T cell receptor beta chain with its context. The method was immunoSEQ multiplex PCR; TCRdb's version includes in-frame clones alone and lacks a portion of them. The sample lists more than 350,000 clones, 85% to 90% occurring once. The data derive from a study of blood T cell repertoires in COVID-19. The germline gives CDR1 SEHNR, CDR2 FQNEAQ (reference sequence). With 1 base clipped from V and 5 bases from J, the junction kept 7 bases outside the gene matches. The CDR3 covers 16 residues. Sequencing used PBMCs or T cells enriched from blood (not recorded which). This TCR was sampled from a man aged 18 to 30 who had recovered from COVID-19. The chain is built from TRBV7-9 and TRBJ2-1; 8 bases agree with TRBD1. In DNA form, the CDR3 reads TGTGCCAGCAGCTTAGGGAACAGGGGGGCTAACAATGAGCAGTTCTTC. It codes for CASSLGNRGANNEQFF.